This passage covers 15 T cell receptor beta chains from one sample sequenced in a study of blood T cell repertoires in COVID-19. Method: immunoSEQ multiplex PCR; TCRdb's copy keeps in-frame clones and lacks some. The sample has more than 15,000 clones, about 85% seen once. The source material was peripheral blood. These receptors originate from a human donor with active COVID-19. The donor label of this sample is uncertain.

The chain carries TRBV28 and TRBJ1-4; perhaps TRBD1 as D (6 bases). There are 15 residues in the CDR3. Germline lookup yields CDR1 MDHEN and CDR2 SYDVKM. The V end was cut by 4 bases, the J end by 7 bases, with 16 bases between. In DNA form, the CDR3 reads TGTGCCAGCAGTTCCCCCGGGGGCGGGGGTGAAAAACTGTTTTTT. Residues: CASSSPGGGGEKLFF.

This sequence joins TRBV4-2 and TRBJ2-7; perhaps TRBD2 as D (5 bases). This CDR3 spans 14 amino acids. V lost 1 base and J lost 3, with 10 bases in between. The germline V gene encodes CDR1 LGHNA and CDR2 YNFKEQ. This chain's CDR3 is CASSQGLAIYEQYF. DNA of the CDR3: TGTGCCAGCAGCCAAGGGCTAGCTATCTACGAGCAGTACTTC.

The chain uses TRBV6-6 and TRBJ2-1, with a weak D call TRBD2 (7 bases). Germline CDR1 and CDR2: MNHNY and SVGAGI (reference sequence). Trimming took off 5 bases at V and 5 bases at J, with 31 bases between the two ends. The CDR3 length is 20 residues. CDR3 bases: TGTGCCAGCAGTCGATCTCAGGGGATTCGGGACGGGAGGAAAAACAATGAGCAGTTCTTC. It encodes CASSRSQGIRDGRKNNEQFF.

The J gene is TRBJ1-5, the V gene TRBV12-5; a possible D gene is TRBD1 (6 bases). Germline CDR1 is LGHNT and CDR2 is FRNRAP. The CDR3 has 14 amino acids. The V and J ends lost 3 bases and 3 bases respectively, with 9 bases between them. CDR3 sequence: CASGLQGSNQPQHF. The CDR3 coding sequence is TGTGCTAGTGGTTTACAGGGTTCCAATCAGCCCCAGCATTTT.

The chain employs TRBV19 and TRBJ1-4; D uncertain. CDR3 length: 14 residues. Trimming cost V 7 bases and J 4 bases, with 13 bases left between them. CDR1 and CDR2 (germline): LNHDA, SQIVND (reference sequence). The CDR3 DNA is TGTGCCAGTAAGGTGGGCGGGAATAATGAAAAACTGTTTTTT. Amino acids: CASKVGGNNEKLFF.

The chain joins TRBV19 to TRBJ1-6; 7 bases align to TRBD1. After removal of 4 bases from V and 6 bases from J, the junction contained 6 bases not matched to a gene. Germline V gene sequence: CDR1 LNHDA, CDR2 SQIVND (reference sequence). The CDR3 has 15 residues. The CDR3 nucleotides are TGTGCCAGTAGTACAACAGGGGCCAGTAATTCACCCCTCCACTTT. Its protein is CASSTTGASNSPLHF. Full variable domain (outside the CDR3, taken from reference TRBV19 and TRBJ1-6): DGGITQSPKYLFRKEGQNVTLSCEQNLNHDAMYWYRQDPGQGLRLIYYSQIVNDFQKGDIAEGYSVSREKKESFPLTVTSAQKNPTAFYLCASSTTGASNSPLHFGNGTRLTVT.

The chain has TRBV10-3 and TRBJ2-7, with 11 bases that match TRBD1. The germline V gene encodes CDR1 ENHRY and CDR2 SYGVKD. V was clipped by 10 bases and J by 3 bases; unmatched bases: 5. The CDR3 length is 13 residues. The CDR3, as DNA: TGTGCCAGCGGGACAGGGGGGTACTACGAGCAGTACTTC. Translation gives CASGTGGYYEQYF.

The chain has TRBV12-3 or TRBV12-4 and TRBJ2-3; D unclear. Trimming removed 2 bases at V and 5 bases at J, with 5 bases between. The CDR3 covers 12 residues. Here the CDR3 reads CASSLMRDTQYF. DNA of the CDR3: TGTGCCAGCAGTTTAATGAGAGATACGCAGTATTTT.

The genes are TRBV19 and TRBJ1-1, with D uncertain. V was cut by 3 bases and J by 7 bases, with 15 bases left in between. CDR3 length equals 14 residues. Germline CDR1 reads LNHDA; CDR2 reads SQIVND (reference sequence). The CDR3 protein is CASSMGRRLIEAFF. In nucleotides, the CDR3 is TGTGCCAGTAGTATGGGGAGGAGGCTAATTGAAGCTTTCTTT.

The V call is TRBV27, the J call TRBJ1-2, with D possibly being TRBD1 (5 bases). Germline-derived CDR1 and CDR2 are MNHEY and SMNVEV (reference sequence). The CDR3 extends over 15 amino acids. Trimming shortened V by 6 bases and J by 1 base, and 15 bases separated the two germline ends. The CDR3 DNA is TGTGCCAGCAGCCCATACGACGACAGTAACTATGGCTACACCTTC. Encoded protein: CASSPYDDSNYGYTF.

This clone occurred once. This rearrangement joins TRBV11-2 to TRBJ1-6; TRBD1 might be the D (6 bases). The germline CDR1 and CDR2 sequences are SGHAT and FQNNGV. The V gene lost 5 bases and the J gene lost 9 bases, with 17 bases spanning the gap. The length of the CDR3 is 15 residues. The CDR3 loop reads CASSPRTANSSPLHF. CDR3 nucleotides: TGTGCCAGCAGCCCCAGGACAGCGAATAGTTCACCCCTCCACTTT.

This CDR3 reads CASSPDAVTDTQYF. The CDR3 nucleotides read TGTGCCAGCTCACCCGACGCGGTCACAGATACGCAGTATTTT. The chain links TRBV18 to TRBJ2-3; D is uncertain. Per germline, CDR1 KGHSH and CDR2 LQKENI. Between the trimmed V and J ends, which lost 3 bases and 2 bases, there was a span of 9 bases. The CDR3 loop spans 14 amino acids.

V gene TRBV11-3 combines with J gene TRBJ2-7, with a tentative D call TRBD2 (6 bases). The V and J ends lost 5 bases and 2 bases respectively, with 10 bases between them. CDR3 size: 13 residues. Germline values: CDR1 SGHNT, CDR2 YENEEA. This CDR3 reads CASSRDSAYEQYF. In DNA, the CDR3 is TGTGCCAGCAGCCGGGACTCCGCCTACGAGCAGTACTTC.

The count of this clone is one. The chain combines TRBV19 with TRBJ2-1; D is possibly TRBD2 (5 bases). Germline V gene data show CDR1 as LNHDA and CDR2 as SQIVND (reference sequence). Deletions cut 7 bases from V and 7 bases from J, with 17 bases between. CDR3 size: 14 residues. The CDR3 protein is CASMAPGVGNEQFF. Here the CDR3 DNA reads TGTGCCAGTATGGCCCCCGGGGTAGGTAATGAGCAGTTCTTC.

This clone was detected only once. This chain joins TRBV2 and TRBJ1-6; maybe TRBD1 (5 bases). CDR3 length: 17 residues. In germline, CDR1 is SNHLY, CDR2 FYNNEI. Between the trimmed V and J ends, which lost 4 bases and 5 bases, there was a span of 18 bases. The CDR3 sequence: CASSGASGGSNNSPLHF. In nucleotides, the CDR3 is TGTGCCAGCAGTGGGGCGAGCGGGGGGTCGAATAATTCACCCCTCCACTTT.